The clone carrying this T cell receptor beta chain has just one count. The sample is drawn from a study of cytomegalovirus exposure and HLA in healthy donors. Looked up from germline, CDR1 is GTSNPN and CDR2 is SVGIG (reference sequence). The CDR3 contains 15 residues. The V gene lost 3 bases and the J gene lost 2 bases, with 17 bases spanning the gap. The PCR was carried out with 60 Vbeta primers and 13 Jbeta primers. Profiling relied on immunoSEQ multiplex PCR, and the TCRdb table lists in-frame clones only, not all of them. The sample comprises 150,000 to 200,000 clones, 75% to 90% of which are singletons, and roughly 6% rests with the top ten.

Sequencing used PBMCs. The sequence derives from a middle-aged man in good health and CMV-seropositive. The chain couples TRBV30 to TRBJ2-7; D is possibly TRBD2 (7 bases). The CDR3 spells CAWSGGQQSAYEQYF. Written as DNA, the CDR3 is TGTGCCTGGAGCGGGGGGCAGCAATCCGCCTACGAGCAGTACTTC.